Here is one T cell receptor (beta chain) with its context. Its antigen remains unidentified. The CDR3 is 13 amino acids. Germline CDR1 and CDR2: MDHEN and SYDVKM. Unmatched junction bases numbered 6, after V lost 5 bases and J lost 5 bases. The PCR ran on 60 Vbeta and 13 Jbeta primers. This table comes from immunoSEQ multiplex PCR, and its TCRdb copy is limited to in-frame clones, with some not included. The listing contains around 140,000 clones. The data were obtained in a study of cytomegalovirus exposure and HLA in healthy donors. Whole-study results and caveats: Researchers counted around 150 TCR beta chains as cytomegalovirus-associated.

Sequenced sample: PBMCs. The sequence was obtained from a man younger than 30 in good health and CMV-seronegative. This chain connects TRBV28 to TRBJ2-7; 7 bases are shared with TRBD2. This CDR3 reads CASSPRLAHEQYF. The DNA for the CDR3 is TGTGCCAGCAGTCCCCGACTAGCCCACGAGCAGTACTTC.